This entry is about one TCR beta chain. Between the trimmed V and J ends, which lost 4 bases and 1 base, there was a span of 14 bases. Germline CDR1 is SGHVS and CDR2 is FNYEAQ. This CDR3 comprises 16 residues. Profiling relied on immunoSEQ multiplex PCR, and the TCRdb table lists in-frame clones only, not all of them. The sample contains about 170,000 clones, about 89% of which appear only once. This entry comes from a study of blood T cell repertoires in COVID-19. The sequence was obtained from a woman aged 18-35 years who had recovered from COVID-19. The rearrangement links TRBV7-6 to TRBJ2-1; weak D call: TRBD2 (6 bases). The sample comprised PBMCs or T cells enriched from blood (not recorded which). CDR3 sequence (DNA): TGTGCCAGCAGCTCGCGGGTGGGAGGTTCCTACAATGAGCAGTTCTTC. Translation: CASSSRVGGSYNEQFF.